Below, one T cell receptor beta chain is given with its context. The antigen is not known. This specimen comes from a study of cytomegalovirus exposure and HLA in healthy donors. Across the whole study: HLA-typed donors contributed some 87 million unique TCRs, which were held in an early data release.

Primers: 60 Vbeta forward and 13 Jbeta reverse. The assay was immunoSEQ multiplex PCR, and TCRdb's table has in-frame clones only and misses some. The table shows hundreds of thousands of clones, with just under 85% occurring only once. The study's findings and limits: The authors reported that TCR beta sequences could predict HLA-A and HLA-B alleles. These predictions were accurate for most subjects in the first cohort. CMV serostatus stood as the only immune exposure information on hand.

This receptor was obtained from a middle-aged woman in good health and CMV-seronegative. The specimen was PBMCs.

For the CDR3, the DNA is TGTGCCAGCTACCCTCGGGGGGTTATCTACGAGCAGTACTTC. The encoded protein is CASYPRGVIYEQYF. The rearrangement joins TRBV28 to TRBJ2-7; 7 positions match TRBD2. V was clipped by 8 bases and J by 3 bases; unmatched bases: 10. The length of the CDR3 is 14 residues. Germline V gives CDR1 MDHEN, CDR2 SYDVKM.